These 14 T cell receptor beta chains originate from one sample sequenced in a study of T cell responses to AZD1222 COVID-19 vaccine. TCRdb's table, derived via immunoSEQ multiplex PCR, lists solely in-frame clones and lacks some. The table shows 90,000 to 120,000 clones, with approximately 90% occurring only once. This material consisted of peripheral blood, taken 28 days after the second AZD1222 dose. These receptors were obtained from an adult who received the AZD1222 COVID-19 vaccine.

This chain links TRBV9 with TRBJ2-7; D uncertain. V was shortened by 0 bases and J by 2 bases, with 9 bases between the two germline ends. The CDR3 covers 14 residues. In germline, CDR1 is SGDLS, CDR2 YYNGEE. The CDR3 here is CASSVELTTYEQYF. In DNA form, the CDR3 reads TGTGCCAGCAGCGTAGAATTGACCACCTACGAGCAGTACTTC.

CDR3 loop: CASSRGTSGVTYEQYF. The DNA for the CDR3 is TGTGCCAGCAGCAGAGGGACTAGCGGGGTGACGTACGAGCAGTACTTC. The rearrangement links TRBV9 to TRBJ2-7; the match to TRBD2 covers 13 bases. V shed 4 bases, J shed 4 bases, and the junction held 8 bases outside the gene matches. The CDR3 extends over 16 amino acids. The germline V gene encodes CDR1 SGDLS and CDR2 YYNGEE.

The gene calls are TRBV7-2 and TRBJ2-2; 8 nucleotides match TRBD2. The CDR3 is made up of 18 amino acids. Germline V CDR1 and CDR2: SGHTA, FQGNSA. Trimming took 4 bases from V and 1 from J; bases not matched to a gene: 11. CDR3 residues: CASSSRPLLAGNTGELFF. DNA of the CDR3: TGTGCCAGCAGCTCCAGACCCCTGCTAGCGGGGAACACCGGGGAGCTGTTTTTT.

The genes are TRBV10-3 and TRBJ2-7, with 9 positions matching TRBD1. V lost 3 bases, J lost 4 bases, and 7 bases stayed unmatched. The CDR3 contains 15 residues. Germline assignment: CDR1 ENHRY and CDR2 SYGVKD. The CDR3 reads CAISDLTGGPYEQYF. For the CDR3, the DNA is TGTGCCATCAGTGACCTAACAGGGGGCCCGTACGAGCAGTACTTC.

V gene TRBV7-2 combines with J gene TRBJ2-7; no definite D call. This CDR3 has 12 residues. CDR1 is SGHTA and CDR2 is FQGNSA in the germline V gene. Trimming removed 1 base from V and 6 bases from J, with 7 bases in between. CDR3 sequence (DNA): TGTGCCAGCAGCTTAGAAGTGGGCGAGCAGTACTTC. It translates to CASSLEVGEQYF.

This clone was seen a handful of times. The V gene is TRBV7-9, the J gene TRBJ1-2; tentative D call: TRBD1 (5 bases). The CDR3 runs 13 residues. Per the germline V gene, CDR1 is SEHNR and CDR2 is FQNEAQ (reference sequence). The ends were cut back, 3 bases at V and 3 bases at J, with 8 bases in the middle. The CDR3 reads CASSFQGDYGYTF. Here the CDR3 DNA reads TGTGCCAGCAGCTTTCAGGGAGACTATGGCTACACCTTC.

V is TRBV29-1 and J is TRBJ1-2, with D unresolved. With 3 bases removed from V and 8 bases from J, the gap between germline ends came to 13 bases. The germline V gene encodes CDR1 SQVTM and CDR2 ANQGSEA. This CDR3 is 12 amino acids long. The CDR3 DNA follows: TGCAGCGTTGAGAAGCTCAGCAGGGGCTACACCTTC. This encodes CSVEKLSRGYTF.

The chain joins TRBV30 to TRBJ2-1; a weak D match, TRBD1 (6 bases). CDR3 length: 16 residues. CDR1 and CDR2 from the germline V gene are GTSNPN and SVGIG (reference sequence). V was clipped by 3 bases and J by 1 base, with 16 bases between them. Here the CDR3 DNA reads TGTGCCTGGAGCACAGGGAACCCCTTGTCCTACAATGAGCAGTTCTTC. This codes for CAWSTGNPLSYNEQFF.

This chain connects TRBV28 to TRBJ1-1; TRBD1 matches at 9 bases. V shed 4 bases, J shed 3 bases, and the junction held 6 bases outside the gene matches. CDR3 length equals 15 residues. Germline values: CDR1 MDHEN, CDR2 SYDVKM. CDR3 sequence: CASSSMTGGYTEAFF. Written as DNA, the CDR3 is TGTGCCAGCAGTTCTATGACAGGGGGGTACACTGAAGCTTTCTTT.

The chain links TRBV19 to TRBJ1-3; TRBD1 agrees at 9 bases. The J segment lost 0 bases and the V segment lost 11 bases, leaving 20 bases of the junction unmatched. The CDR3 sequence is 19 residues long. Germline lookup yields CDR1 LNHDA and CDR2 SQIVND (reference sequence). The CDR3, as DNA: TGTGCCCCCGAAAGAAGGGACAGGGAATTTGATATCTCTGGAAACACCATATATTTT. Amino acid sequence: CAPERRDREFDISGNTIYF.

This chain uses TRBV6-5 with TRBJ1-1, with a tentative D call TRBD1 (5 bases). The germline V gene has CDR1 MNHEY and CDR2 SVGAGI. V was shortened by 10 bases and J by 1 base, with 13 bases between the two germline ends. The length of the CDR3 is 13 residues. CDR3 bases: TGTGCCACTAACAGGTGGCAGAACACTGAAGCTTTCTTT. Its protein is CATNRWQNTEAFF.

V and J are TRBV11-2 and TRBJ2-7; D possibly matches TRBD1 or TRBD2 (6 bases each). Germline lookup yields CDR1 SGHAT and CDR2 FQNNGV. V was trimmed by 5 bases and J by 2 bases, leaving 16 bases between them. This CDR3 contains 15 residues. Here the CDR3 reads CASSPEGGKPYEQYF. The DNA for the CDR3 is TGTGCCAGCAGCCCTGAGGGGGGAAAACCCTACGAGCAGTACTTC.

Only one count was recorded for this clone. The chain is built from TRBV15 and TRBJ1-6, with 8 nucleotides matching TRBD1. This CDR3 has 17 amino acids. CDR1 and CDR2 from the germline V gene are LNHNV and YYDKDF (reference sequence). J gave up 6 bases and V 2 bases, and 9 bases lay outside the gene matches. CDR3 in DNA: TGTGCCACCAGCAGACGTCGGACAGGGACGATTAATTCACCCCTCCACTTT. Its protein is CATSRRRTGTINSPLHF. The variable domain in full, completed from reference TRBV15 and TRBJ1-6, reads DAMVIQNPRYQVTQFGKPVTLSCSQTLNHNVMYWYQQKSSQAPKLLFHYYDKDFNNEADTPDNFQSRRPNTSFCFLDIRSPGLGDTAMYLCATSRRRTGTINSPLHFGNGTRLTVT.

The CDR3 DNA is TGTGCCATCAGTGAGTCGGGACAGGGGGATGGCTACACCTTC. Protein: CAISESGQGDGYTF. V and J are TRBV10-3 and TRBJ1-2; TRBD1 matches at 11 bases. V dropped 0 bases and J dropped 6; count of bases not matched to a gene: 0. The CDR3 has 14 amino acids. Germline V gives CDR1 ENHRY, CDR2 SYGVKD.